This TCR beta chain was captured by sequencing in a study of human T cells and chemical hapten exposure. Individual cDNA molecules received unique molecular identifiers in the library. TCRdb re-called the RACE reads with MiXCR, one entry per CDR3 protein. The data contain 350,000 or so distinct CDR3 sequences, under 9% of them singletons. The time point is: patch test 1, 2 weeks after DPC sensitization. Treatment defined: therapeutic diphenylcyclopropenone sensitization with weekly scalp DPC. The donor pool consisted of alopecia patients aged 18 to 70 years, considered suitable for DPC. At least ten counts were recorded for this clonotype. The CDR3 covers 11 residues.

The J gene is TRBJ2-4, the V gene TRBV21-1. TRBV21-1 constitutes a pseudogene. The TCR sequence derives from a woman aged 18 to 35 with alopecia areata. Some clones in this sample may be carry-over from other donors' samples. Sequencing was performed on whole blood, taken in connection with sensitization to the hapten diphenylcyclopropenone (DPC). The CDR3 nucleotides are TGTGCCAGCAGCAATAGGGACATTCAGTACTTC. Encoded protein: CASSNRDIQYF.